A selection of T cell receptor beta chains follows, all from one sample in a study of CD8 T cells in ankylosing spondylitis. One entry per CDR3 protein, called by TCRdb with MiXCR from the 5' RACE reads. The data show fewer than 250,000 distinct CDR3 sequences, with over 9.5% seen just once and 2.6% held by the top ten. Sequenced material: blood, either unsorted or a sorted T cell fraction (not recorded which). All receptors derive from a male donor with ankylosing spondylitis or in good health (not recorded which). CDR3s include the opening cysteine and the closing phenylalanine or tryptophan. Each record gives: clone size, J gene, D gene, V gene, CDR3 DNA, CDR3 protein. D genes are given only for firm matches. Only some rows state a clone size, as once, few, many or a class for expanded clones.

size: many; J: TRBJ1-3; D: -; V: TRBV5-1; DNA: TGCGCCAGCAGCTTGGAGTGGGCATCGGACACCATATATTTT; CDR3: CASSLEWASDTIYF
size: many; J: TRBJ1-1; D: TRBD1; V: TRBV29-1; DNA: TGCAGCGTTGAGGGACAGGGGCGGCCTGAAGCTTTCTTT; CDR3: CSVEGQGRPEAFF
size: many; J: TRBJ1-1; D: -; V: TRBV19; DNA: TGTGCCACCGCGGAGACAGCGTCACGGTCGATGAACACTGAAGCTTTCTTT; CDR3: CATAETASRSMNTEAFF
size: many; J: TRBJ1-5; D: -; V: TRBV30; DNA: TGTGCCTGGAGTGTGTCAGGGAATCAGCCCCAGCATTTT; CDR3: CAWSVSGNQPQHF
size: many; J: TRBJ2-2; D: -; V: TRBV4-1; DNA: TGCGCCAGCAGCCGGAAACCAGATCTCTCGAACACCGGGGAGCTGTTTTTT; CDR3: CASSRKPDLSNTGELFF
size: many; J: TRBJ1-2; D: -; V: TRBV12-3/TRBV12-4; DNA: TGTGCCAGCAGTTCCGGGACGGCCTCCGGTGGCTACACCTTC; CDR3: CASSSGTASGGYTF
size: many; J: TRBJ1-1; D: -; V: TRBV6-1; DNA: TGTGCCAGCAGGGTTACCGCCCAGAACACTGAAGCTTTCTTT; CDR3: CASRVTAQNTEAFF
size: -; J: TRBJ2-3; D: TRBD2; V: TRBV5-1; DNA: TGCGCCAGCAGCTCCCGGACTAGCGGGAGGGGAGATACGCAGTATTTT; CDR3: CASSSRTSGRGDTQYF
size: many; J: TRBJ2-7; D: -; V: TRBV12-3/TRBV12-4; DNA: TGTGCCAGCAGGCCTACAGGCCCCCGAAGCTACGAGCAGTACTTC; CDR3: CASRPTGPRSYEQYF
size: many; J: TRBJ2-4; D: -; V: TRBV5-6; DNA: TGTGCCAGCAGCTTGGGGCAGGTAGCCAAAAACATTCAGTACTTC; CDR3: CASSLGQVAKNIQYF
size: few; J: TRBJ2-3; D: TRBD2; V: TRBV5-5; DNA: TGTGCCAGCAGCTTGGCGGGGGGGAGGACAGATACGCAGTATTTT; CDR3: CASSLAGGRTDTQYF
size: many; J: TRBJ2-7; D: TRBD2; V: TRBV20-1; DNA: TGCAGTGCACCGGGACTAGCGGGCCACGAGCAGTACTTC; CDR3: CSAPGLAGHEQYF
size: many; J: TRBJ2-2; D: TRBD2; V: TRBV5-1; DNA: TGCGCCAGCAGAGGGACTAGCGGCACCTTGGGGGAGCTGTTTTTT; CDR3: CASRGTSGTLGELFF
size: many; J: TRBJ1-1; D: TRBD1; V: TRBV3-1; DNA: TGTGCCAGCAGCCTCCGGACAGGGTCCATGAACACTGAAGCTTTCTTT; CDR3: CASSLRTGSMNTEAFF
size: many; J: TRBJ2-1; D: -; V: TRBV6-5; DNA: TGTGCCAGCATCGGGTGGACCAATGAGCAGTTCTTC; CDR3: CASIGWTNEQFF
size: -; J: TRBJ2-3; D: -; V: TRBV5-5; DNA: TGTGCCAGCAGCACGGGGAGGGGGCTAGGCAGCACAGATACGCAGTATTTT; CDR3: CASSTGRGLGSTDTQYF
size: few; J: TRBJ2-1; D: -; V: TRBV5-6; DNA: TGTGCCAGCAGCCCCGGCGGGTTCAGCTCCTACAATGAGCAGTTCTTC; CDR3: CASSPGGFSSYNEQFF
size: -; J: TRBJ2-5; D: -; V: TRBV29-1; DNA: TGCAGCGTCCCCCAGGCGGGACAGACTAAGGCCCAGTACTTC; CDR3: CSVPQAGQTKAQYF
size: many; J: TRBJ2-1; D: -; V: TRBV5-1; DNA: TGCGCCAGCAGCTGGACAGACTACAATGAGCAGTTCTTC; CDR3: CASSWTDYNEQFF
size: many; J: TRBJ2-1; D: -; V: TRBV28; DNA: TGTGCCAGCAACCTCTTCGGGCAGTTGGTAGGCTCCTACAATGAGCAGTTCTTC; CDR3: CASNLFGQLVGSYNEQFF
size: many; J: TRBJ1-1; D: -; V: TRBV5-1; DNA: TGCGCCAGCAGCTTAACTCGGGACACTGAAGCTTTCTTT; CDR3: CASSLTRDTEAFF
size: few; J: TRBJ2-2; D: -; V: TRBV30; DNA: TGTGCCTGGAGTGTCGGCCAGACCGGGGAGCTGTTTTTT; CDR3: CAWSVGQTGELFF
size: many; J: TRBJ2-1; D: TRBD2; V: TRBV7-7; DNA: TGTGCCAGCAGCACCCGACTAGCGGACAATGAGCAGTTCTTC; CDR3: CASSTRLADNEQFF
size: many; J: TRBJ2-3; D: TRBD2; V: TRBV12-3/TRBV12-4; DNA: TGTGCCAGCAGCTTCCCTGGACTAGCGGGGCCTCTCACAGATACGCAGTATTTT; CDR3: CASSFPGLAGPLTDTQYF
size: few; J: TRBJ2-1; D: TRBD2; V: TRBV15; DNA: TGTGCCACCAGCAGAGCTAGCGGGGGAGAATACAATGAGCAGTTCTTC; CDR3: CATSRASGGEYNEQFF
size: many; J: TRBJ2-5; D: -; V: TRBV10-3; DNA: TGTGCCATCAGTGACCCTGGTGAAGAGACCCAGTACTTC; CDR3: CAISDPGEETQYF